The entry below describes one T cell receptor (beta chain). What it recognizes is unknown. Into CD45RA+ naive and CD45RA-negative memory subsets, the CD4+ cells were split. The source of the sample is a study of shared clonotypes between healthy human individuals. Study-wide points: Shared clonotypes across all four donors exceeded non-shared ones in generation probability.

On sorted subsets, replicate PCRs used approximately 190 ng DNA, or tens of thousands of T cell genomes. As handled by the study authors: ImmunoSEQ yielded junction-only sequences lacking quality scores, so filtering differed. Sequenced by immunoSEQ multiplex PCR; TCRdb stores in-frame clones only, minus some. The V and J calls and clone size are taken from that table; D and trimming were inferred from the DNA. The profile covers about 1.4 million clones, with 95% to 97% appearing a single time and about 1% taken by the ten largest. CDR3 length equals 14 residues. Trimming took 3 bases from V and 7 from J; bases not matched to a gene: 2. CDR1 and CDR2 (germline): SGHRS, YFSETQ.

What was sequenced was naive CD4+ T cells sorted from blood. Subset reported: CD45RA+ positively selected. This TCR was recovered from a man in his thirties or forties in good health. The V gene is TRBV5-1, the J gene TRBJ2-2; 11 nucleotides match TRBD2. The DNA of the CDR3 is TGCGCCAGCAGCTCGACTAGCGGGAACGGGGAGCTGTTTTTT. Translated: CASSSTSGNGELFF.